This T cell receptor (beta chain) originates from a study of T cells in Graves' hyperthyroidism and ophthalmopathy. Study findings and constraints: Most thyroid clonotypes expanded above 0.001 were also detected in blood.

Amplified TCR beta CDR3 regions derived from RNA transcripts. When the TCR CDR3 underwent first-round RT-PCR, the HTBI primer set was used. Using its own MiXCR run on the multiplex PCR reads, TCRdb lists one record per CDR3 protein. The sample yields 300,000 to 400,000 distinct CDR3 sequences, over 10% seen once. Comment on this clonotype: Antigen unknown.

Stable Graves' hyperthyroidism meant no ophthalmopathy progression within 18 months. Patients aged 18 to 65 had newly diagnosed hyperthyroidism lasting under 2 months. The diagnostic basis comprised clinical symptoms, serum thyroxine and TRAb, thyroid ultrasound and orbital computed tomography. Germline-derived CDR1 and CDR2 are KGHDR and SFDVKD. The CDR3 is made up of 14 amino acids. V lost 4 bases, J lost 4 bases, and 10 bases lay in between. Sample: blood. The chain combines TRBV24-1 with TRBJ1-5; the D is unclear. This clonotype was sampled from a woman younger than 30 with Graves' hyperthyroidism. CDR3 sequence reads: CATSDEWENQPQHF. CDR3 bases: TGTGCCACCAGTGACGAATGGGAAAATCAGCCCCAGCATTTT.